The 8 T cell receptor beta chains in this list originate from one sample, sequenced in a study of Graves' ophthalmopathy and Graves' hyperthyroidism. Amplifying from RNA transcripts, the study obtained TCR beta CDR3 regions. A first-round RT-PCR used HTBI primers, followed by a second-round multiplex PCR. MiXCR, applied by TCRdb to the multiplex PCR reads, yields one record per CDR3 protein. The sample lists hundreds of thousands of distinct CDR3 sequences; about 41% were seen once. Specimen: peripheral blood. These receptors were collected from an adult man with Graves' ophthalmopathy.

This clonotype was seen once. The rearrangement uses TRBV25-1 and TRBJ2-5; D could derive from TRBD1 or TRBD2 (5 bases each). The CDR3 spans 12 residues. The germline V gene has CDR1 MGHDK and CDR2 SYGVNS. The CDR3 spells CALPGPQETQYF. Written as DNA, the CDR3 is TGTGCTCTTCCGGGACCCCAAGAGACCCAGTACTTC.

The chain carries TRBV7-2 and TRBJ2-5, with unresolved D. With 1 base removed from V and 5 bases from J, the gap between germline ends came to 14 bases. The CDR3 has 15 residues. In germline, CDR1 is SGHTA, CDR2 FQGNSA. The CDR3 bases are TGTGCCAGCAGCTTAGGCTTAGAGCTGCGGGAGACCCAGTACTTC. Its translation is CASSLGLELRETQYF.

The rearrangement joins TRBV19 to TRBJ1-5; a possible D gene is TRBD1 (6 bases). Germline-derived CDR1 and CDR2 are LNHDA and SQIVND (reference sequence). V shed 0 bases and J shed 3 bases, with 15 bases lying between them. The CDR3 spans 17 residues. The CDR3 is CASSIDGQPHANQPQHF. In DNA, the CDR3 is TGTGCCAGTAGTATAGACGGACAGCCCCACGCCAATCAGCCCCAGCATTTT. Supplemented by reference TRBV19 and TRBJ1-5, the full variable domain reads DGGITQSPKYLFRKEGQNVTLSCEQNLNHDAMYWYRQDPGQGLRLIYYSQIVNDFQKGDIAEGYSVSREKKESFPLTVTSAQKNPTAFYLCASSIDGQPHANQPQHFGDGTRLSIL.

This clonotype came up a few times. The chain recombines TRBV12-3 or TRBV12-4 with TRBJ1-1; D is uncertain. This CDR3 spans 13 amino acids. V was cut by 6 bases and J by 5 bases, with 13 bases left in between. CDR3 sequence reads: CASRRARRTEAFF. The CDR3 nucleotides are TGTGCCAGCAGGAGGGCGAGGAGGACTGAAGCTTTCTTT.

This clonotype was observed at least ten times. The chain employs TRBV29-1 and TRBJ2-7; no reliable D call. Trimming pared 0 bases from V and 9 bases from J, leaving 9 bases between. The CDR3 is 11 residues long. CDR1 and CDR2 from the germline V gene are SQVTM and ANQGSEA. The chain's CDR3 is CSVEDSGGQYF. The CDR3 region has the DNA TGCAGCGTTGAAGATAGTGGTGGGCAGTACTTC.

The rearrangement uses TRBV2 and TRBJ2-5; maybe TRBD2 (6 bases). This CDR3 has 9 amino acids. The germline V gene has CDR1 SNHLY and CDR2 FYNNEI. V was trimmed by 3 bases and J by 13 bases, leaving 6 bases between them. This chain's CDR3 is CASSEGGYF. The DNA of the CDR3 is TGTGCCAGCAGTGAGGGGGGGTACTTC.

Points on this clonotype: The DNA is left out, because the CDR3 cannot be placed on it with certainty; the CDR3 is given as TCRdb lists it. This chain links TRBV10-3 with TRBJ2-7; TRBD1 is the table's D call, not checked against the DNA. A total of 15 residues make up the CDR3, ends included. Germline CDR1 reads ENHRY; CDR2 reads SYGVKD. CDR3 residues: CAISVGQGITGELYF.

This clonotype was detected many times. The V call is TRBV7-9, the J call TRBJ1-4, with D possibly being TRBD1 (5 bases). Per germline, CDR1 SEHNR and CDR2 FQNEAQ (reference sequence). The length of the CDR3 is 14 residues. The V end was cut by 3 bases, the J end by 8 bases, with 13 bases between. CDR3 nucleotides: TGTGCCAGCAGCTTCGGTGGAGAGGGGGAAAAACTGTTTTTT. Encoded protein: CASSFGGEGEKLFF.